The T cell receptor (beta chain) under discussion was sequenced for a study of CD8 T cells in Susac syndrome. On this clonotype itself: Antigen: not known.

Reverse transcription of roughly 0.45 to 1 ug RNA was performed with random hexamers. It was immunoSEQ multiplex PCR that amplified TCR beta CDR3 across 54 Vbeta and 13 Jbeta. TCRdb called the immunoSEQ multiplex PCR reads again in MiXCR, with one record for every CDR3 protein. Of some 260,000 distinct CDR3 sequences listed, around 84% are singletons. This CDR3 spans 22 amino acids. V lost 0 bases, J lost 5 bases, and 26 bases stayed unmatched. CDR1 is SGHNT, CDR2 YYREEE, per germline (reference sequence). Study-wide findings and caveats: That the number of individuals in its TCR sequencing and HLA analysis was relatively small was acknowledged by the study.

What was sequenced was CD8+ T cells from PBMCs. This clonotype was sampled from a human donor with multiple sclerosis. This rearrangement joins TRBV5-4 to TRBJ2-1, with 7 positions matching TRBD2. The DNA of the CDR3 is TGTGCCAGCAGCTTGGCCCGGGGGGAAGTACCCGTCCCACCGCCGCCCCACAATGAGCAGTTCTTC. Translated: CASSLARGEVPVPPPPHNEQFF.